The 7 T cell receptor beta chains given below trace back to one sample, sequenced in a study of CD8+CD57+ T cells in acquired aplastic anemia. Researchers used genomic DNA as the template to profile TCR beta VDJ and CDR3. TCRdb recomputed calls from the reads with MiXCR, one row per CDR3 protein. The sample includes approximately 200,000 distinct CDR3 sequences, 55% to 70% of them seen just once. The source material was sorted CD4+, CD8+, or CD8+CD57+ T cells (not recorded which) from PBMCs. The receptors stem from a human donor with severe aplastic anemia or a healthy control (not recorded which).

The rearrangement uses TRBV7-8 and TRBJ1-5; D is unresolved. This CDR3 is 15 amino acids long. V dropped 5 bases and J dropped 0 bases, with 11 bases sitting between them. CDR1 and CDR2 (germline): SGHVS, FQNEAQ. CDR3 sequence: CASSNTEYSNQPQHF. The CDR3 DNA sequence: TGTGCCAGCAGCAACACCGAATATAGCAATCAGCCCCAGCATTTT.

The CDR3 sequence: CASSRGQSSYEQYF. DNA of the CDR3: TGTGCCAGTAGTAGAGGACAGAGCTCCTACGAGCAGTACTTC. The V gene is TRBV19, the J gene TRBJ2-7; TRBD1 might be the D (6 bases). The CDR3 is made up of 14 amino acids. CDR1 LNHDA and CDR2 SQIVND come from the germline V gene (reference sequence). Trimming took 4 bases from V and 0 from J, leaving 10 bases between them.

This CDR3 is CSALKQGVSNQPQHF. The CDR3 DNA reads as TGCAGTGCCCTGAAACAGGGGGTAAGCAATCAGCCCCAGCATTTT. This chain joins TRBV20-1 and TRBJ1-5; the match to TRBD1 covers 8 bases. Losses at the gene ends were 6 bases for V and 1 base for J; bases not matched to a gene: 8. Germline-derived CDR1 and CDR2 are DFQATT and SNEGSKA (reference sequence). The CDR3 totals 15 residues.

This rearrangement joins TRBV29-1 to TRBJ2-1; no clear D gene. Germline CDR1 reads SQVTM; CDR2 reads ANQGSEA. The ends were cut back, 3 bases at V and 8 bases at J, with 14 bases in the middle. The CDR3 is made up of 13 amino acids. This CDR3 is CSVETGPTDEQFF. The CDR3 nucleotides read TGCAGCGTTGAGACTGGCCCTACGGATGAGCAGTTCTTC.

The rearrangement joins TRBV20-1 to TRBJ2-1, with no clear D. The CDR3 runs 14 residues. Germline V lookup: CDR1 DFQATT, CDR2 SNEGSKA (reference sequence). For the CDR3, the DNA is TGCAGGTTGGACCGGTCGGACTCCTACAATGAGCAGTTCTTC. Encoded protein: CRLDRSDSYNEQFF.

The chain employs TRBV15 and TRBJ1-2; D is possibly TRBD1 (6 bases). The CDR3 contains 14 residues. Per germline, CDR1 LNHNV and CDR2 YYDKDF (reference sequence). V was cut by 1 base and J by 4 bases, with 10 bases left in between. CDR3 region: CATSRGGQLYGYTF. In DNA form, the CDR3 reads TGTGCCACCAGCAGAGGTGGACAGCTCTATGGCTACACCTTC.

This chain connects TRBV5-1 to TRBJ2-1; D unclear. This CDR3 is built from 11 residues. The V end lost 4 bases, the J end lost 6 bases, and 5 bases lay between the germline ends. The V gene's germline CDR1 is SGHRS and CDR2 YFSETQ. In DNA, the CDR3 is TGCGCCAGCAGCCCTACCAATGAGCAGTTCTTC. It translates to CASSPTNEQFF.